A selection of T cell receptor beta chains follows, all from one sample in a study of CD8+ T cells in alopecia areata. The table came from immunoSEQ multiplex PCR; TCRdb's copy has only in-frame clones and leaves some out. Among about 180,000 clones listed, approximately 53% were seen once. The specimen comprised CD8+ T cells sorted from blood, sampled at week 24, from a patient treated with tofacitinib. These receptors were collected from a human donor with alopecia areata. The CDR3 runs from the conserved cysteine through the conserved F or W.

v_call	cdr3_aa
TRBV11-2	CASSLGVNQPQHF
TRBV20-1	CSASGSYEQYF
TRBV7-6	CASSLGGRGEAFF
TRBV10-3	CAISQGVNEQFF
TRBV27	CASSGEGPQSGANVLTF
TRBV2	CASSEGSFNQPQHF
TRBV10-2	CARNNLGPLYGYTF
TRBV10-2	CASSESDPGAFF
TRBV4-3	CASSQDWSGRGTQYF
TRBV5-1	CASSSETGIINEQYF
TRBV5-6	CASSLWAGDTEAFF
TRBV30	CAWTLSSYNEQFF
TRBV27	CASRTTGGGYTF
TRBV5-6	CASSLGQGRFF
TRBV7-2	CASSLVDRQETQYF
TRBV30	CAWSSSVSYEQYF
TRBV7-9	CASSSRRWTFAYNEQFF
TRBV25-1	CASSEDDSNQPQHF
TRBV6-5	CASSPGLALGEQYF
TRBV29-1	CSVESPNYSGANVLTF
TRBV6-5	CASSSLGGHLNYGYTF
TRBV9	CASSVGSRSEQYF
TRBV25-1	CATQRPGADTQYF
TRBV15	CATSPTGMDTEAFF
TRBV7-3	CASSPTGTYNEQFF
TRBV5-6	CASSVGGVEFF
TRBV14	CASSQRLAANTGELFF
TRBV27	CASSLIGQGRSEAFF
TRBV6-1	CASSEGLGWGYTF
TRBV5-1	CASSLDYEQYF
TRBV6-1	CASSAGMQPQHF
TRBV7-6	CASSFGGGTGELFF
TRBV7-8	CASSLARLTGFMNTEAFF